A selection of T cell receptor beta chains follows, all from one sample in a study of blood T cell repertoires in COVID-19. The assay was immunoSEQ multiplex PCR, and TCRdb's table has in-frame clones only and misses some. The sample consists of a few hundred thousand clones, roughly 80% of them appearing once. The sample was PBMCs or T cells enriched from blood (not recorded which). These receptors originate from a man between 50 and 59 years old who had recovered from COVID-19. CDR3s include the opening cysteine and the closing phenylalanine or tryptophan. A D gene is named only where the DNA matches it firmly. Only some rows state a clone size, as once, few, many or a class for expanded clones.

TRBJ2-3 TRBV18 NA TRBD2 TGTGCCAGCTCACCTCCTAGCGGGAGGGCCACAGATACGCAGTATTTT CASSPPSGRATDTQYF
TRBJ2-3 TRBV7-2 NA NA TGTGCCAGCAGCCCCACAGGTCGGGGGGCGCTAAGAACGCAGTATTTT CASSPTGRGALRTQYF
TRBJ1-1 TRBV19 NA NA TGTGCCAGTAGTACTATTAACACTGAAGCTTTCTTT CASSTINTEAFF
TRBJ2-7 TRBV5-4 NA NA TGTGCCAGCAGCTCCTCTGACAGGCCATCCTACGAGCAGTACTTC CASSSSDRPSYEQYF
TRBJ1-6 TRBV7-2 NA NA TGTGCCAGCAGCTTGGTCCTCCAGGCGGGGAATTCACCCCTCCACTTT CASSLVLQAGNSPLHF
TRBJ1-2 TRBV5-3 NA NA TGTGCCAGAAGCTTGCTGGACATCCAGTCCGGCTACACCTTC CARSLLDIQSGYTF
TRBJ1-2 TRBV6-4 NA NA TGTGCCAGCAGATACCTGACGGGGGTCGGAGGCTACACCTTC CASRYLTGVGGYTF
TRBJ2-7 TRBV7-8 NA NA TGTGCCAGCAGCTTAGGGGCGGGACTCCTCTCCTACGAGCAGTACTTC CASSLGAGLLSYEQYF
TRBJ2-2 TRBV28 once NA TGTGCCAGCAGTTTATTTTGGGAGACCGGGGAGCTGTTTTTT CASSLFWETGELFF
TRBJ2-7 TRBV5-1 once NA TGCGCCAGCAGCTTGAAATCGTGTTACGAGCAGTACTTC CASSLKSCYEQYF
TRBJ2-2 TRBV19 NA TRBD1 TGTGCCAGCTACCTCGGGACAGGGCTCCCCGGGGAGCTGTTTTTT CASYLGTGLPGELFF
TRBJ1-6 TRBV6-2/TRBV6-3 NA NA TGTGCCAGCAGTTACGCGACAGTTTCCCTCCACTTT CASSYATVSLHF
TRBJ1-1 TRBV7-2 NA TRBD1 TGTGCCAGCAATTCAGGGGGTGTGAGCACTGAAGCTTTCTTT CASNSGGVSTEAFF
TRBJ2-7 TRBV19 NA NA TGTGCCACTTCGGACATCTACGAGCAGTACTTC CATSDIYEQYF
TRBJ1-2 TRBV6-1 NA TRBD1 TGTGCCAGCAGTGACCCGGGACAGGGGGCCGACTATGGCTACACCTTC CASSDPGQGADYGYTF
TRBJ2-1 TRBV4-3 NA TRBD2 TGCGCCAGCAGCCAAGTGACTAGCAAAGTCTACAATGAGCAGTTCTTC CASSQVTSKVYNEQFF
TRBJ1-5 TRBV6-5 NA NA TGTGCCAGCAGTTCGGCCGGGGTCGGTCAGCCCCAGCATTTT CASSSAGVGQPQHF
TRBJ2-7 TRBV11-3 NA NA TGTGCCAGCAGCTTAGATTTGGTGACAGAGTCCTACGAGCAGTACTTC CASSLDLVTESYEQYF
TRBJ1-1 TRBV15 NA NA TGTGCCACCAGCGACCTGGGAGGGACTGAAGCTTTCTTT CATSDLGGTEAFF
TRBJ2-5 TRBV9 NA NA TGTGCCAGCAGCGCCGGGGGTGGCGTCCAAGAGACCCAGTACTTC CASSAGGGVQETQYF
TRBJ2-3 TRBV19 NA TRBD1 TGTGCCAGTAAACTCGGGACAGGGAACACAGATACGCAGTATTTT CASKLGTGNTDTQYF
TRBJ1-6 TRBV27 NA NA TGTGCCAGCAGTCCCCGCGGGCTAGCGCCTCGTCTTGGATTAAATTCACCCCTCCACTTT CASSPRGLAPRLGLNSPLHF
TRBJ1-1 TRBV7-9 few NA TGTGCCAGCAGCTTAGCAGGGAGGAACACTGAAGCTTTCTTT CASSLAGRNTEAFF
TRBJ2-7 TRBV12-3/TRBV12-4 NA NA TGTGCCAGCAGTCGATCTGGAGGGCAGTACTTC CASSRSGGQYF
TRBJ2-5 TRBV5-1 NA TRBD2 TGCGCCAGCAGCCACGCTCTAGCGGGAGTACAAGAGACCCAGTACTTC CASSHALAGVQETQYF
TRBJ2-3 TRBV4-2 NA TRBD2 TGTGCCAGCAGCCAAGGGCAGACTAGCGGGGGGGCCGGAGATACGCAGTATTTT CASSQGQTSGGAGDTQYF
TRBJ1-1 TRBV30 NA TRBD1 TGTGCCTGGAGGGGGACAGACCACACTGAAGCTTTCTTT CAWRGTDHTEAFF
TRBJ2-1 TRBV5-1 NA TRBD1 TGCGCCAGCAGCTTGGAATTGGGACAGGGCAATGAGCAGTTCTTC CASSLELGQGNEQFF
TRBJ2-3 TRBV7-9 NA NA TGTGCCAGCAGCTTGTCAGTTTCATCGGATACGCAGTATTTT CASSLSVSSDTQYF
TRBJ1-6 TRBV28 NA NA TGTGCCAGCAGTTTCGCGGGTAATAATTCACCCCTCCACTTT CASSFAGNNSPLHF
TRBJ2-2 TRBV5-1 NA NA TGCGCCAGCAGCTTGTCCGCCGGGGAGCTGTTTTTT CASSLSAGELFF
TRBJ1-5 TRBV5-6 NA NA TGTGCCAGCAGCTCCACAGGGAAACCTGATCAGCCCCAGCATTTT CASSSTGKPDQPQHF
TRBJ2-3 TRBV25-1 NA NA TGTGCCAGCAGTGACGGGGTACGGTTTGCAGATACGCAGTATTTT CASSDGVRFADTQYF
TRBJ2-2 TRBV7-6 NA TRBD1 TGTGCCAGCAGCTTAGGAGGGGGCAGGGCCGGGGAGCTGTTTTTT CASSLGGGRAGELFF
TRBJ2-3 TRBV7-2 NA NA TGTGCCAGCAGCCTCCAGAGCGGGAGCACAGATACGCAGTATTTT CASSLQSGSTDTQYF
TRBJ2-2 TRBV5-6 once NA TGTGCCAGCAGCTTGTGGCCCGGGGAGCTGTTTTTT CASSLWPGELFF
TRBJ2-1 TRBV19 once NA TGTGCCAGTAGTATGATGGGGAGAGATGAGCAGTTCTTC CASSMMGRDEQFF
TRBJ1-2 TRBV5-6 NA TRBD1 TGTGCCAGCACGATAAGGGGGCCCGGCTACACCTTC CASTIRGPGYTF
TRBJ1-4 TRBV5-5 NA NA TGTGCCAGCAGCTTGTTCTCTACAACTAATGAAAAACTGTTTTTT CASSLFSTTNEKLFF
TRBJ1-3 TRBV3-1/TRBV3-2 NA NA TGTGCCAGCAGCCAAGGTACAGACTCTGGAAACACCATATATTTT CASSQGTDSGNTIYF
TRBJ1-5 TRBV10-3 NA NA TGTGCCATCAACAGGGAAAAGAATCAGCCCCAGCATTTT CAINREKNQPQHF
TRBJ1-2 TRBV19 NA TRBD1 TGTGCCAGTAGTATCGGACAGGGGGGTGACTATGGCTACACCTTC CASSIGQGGDYGYTF
TRBJ2-7 TRBV6-1 NA NA TGTGCCAGCAGTGAAGTCGCGGGGAAAGACAGATCGTACGAGCAGTACTTC CASSEVAGKDRSYEQYF
TRBJ2-1 TRBV7-2 NA TRBD1 TGTGCCAGCAGCTTAGTAGGGACAGGGGGAACAAGTGAGCAGTTCTTC CASSLVGTGGTSEQFF
TRBJ2-7 TRBV5-5 NA TRBD2 TGTGCCAGCAGCTTCGGGCTAGCGGGAGGGTCGGAAGGATACGAGCAGTACTTC CASSFGLAGGSEGYEQYF
TRBJ1-3 TRBV6-5 NA NA TGTGCCAGCAGGATAGGGCAGGGCGATGGAAACACCATATATTTT CASRIGQGDGNTIYF
TRBJ2-1 TRBV7-2 NA TRBD2 TGTGCCAGCAGCTTAACAGGAAGCGGGAGTAAAGATGAGCAGTTCTTC CASSLTGSGSKDEQFF
TRBJ2-7 TRBV21-1 once NA TGTGCCAGCAGCAAACACTACAGGGGCCGCAGGAACGAGCAGTACTTC CASSKHYRGRRNEQYF
TRBJ1-4 TRBV28 NA TRBD1 TGTGCCAGCACCCAAACCGCAGGGGGGATGAAACTGTTTTTT CASTQTAGGMKLFF
TRBJ2-2 TRBV7-7 NA NA TGTGCTAGCAGCTTAGGAGCCTCAACTCCAATAGCGCCGGGTGAGCTGTTTTTT CASSLGASTPIAPGELFF
TRBJ2-2 TRBV27 NA TRBD1 TGTGCCAGCAGTCCCACGGACAGGGGAGGGGAGCTGTTTTTT CASSPTDRGGELFF
TRBJ1-5 TRBV12-3/TRBV12-4 NA NA TGTGCCAGCAGTTTGAGGGAAGTTCAGCCCCAGCATTTT CASSLREVQPQHF
TRBJ1-2 TRBV6-2/TRBV6-3 NA TRBD1 TGTGCCAGCAGTTCGTACGGGACAGGGGGCAATGGCTACACCTTC CASSSYGTGGNGYTF
TRBJ2-3 TRBV3-1/TRBV3-2 NA TRBD2 TGTGCCAGCAGCCAAGAACGAAGCGGGAGGGTCAGGGTTGGGCAGTATTTT CASSQERSGRVRVGQYF
TRBJ1-4 TRBV29-1 few TRBD1 TGCAGCGTGGGTGGGACAGGGAATGAAAAACTGTTTTTT CSVGGTGNEKLFF
TRBJ2-7 TRBV28 NA NA TGTGCCAGCAGTTTTAGTGGGGGGGCACATCCCTACGAGCAGTACTTC CASSFSGGAHPYEQYF
TRBJ1-4 TRBV3-1/TRBV3-2 NA NA TGTGCCAGCAGGGCACAGGGAGTCGGTGAAAAACTGTTTTTT CASRAQGVGEKLFF
TRBJ1-1 TRBV28 NA NA TGTGCCAGTCGATTCGAGGCGGGCACTGAAGCTTTCTTT CASRFEAGTEAFF